Listed below are T cell receptor beta chains from one sample, sequenced in a study of blood T cell repertoires in COVID-19. TCRdb keeps only in-frame clones here, not all; method: immunoSEQ multiplex PCR. The data show approximately 140,000 clones, roughly 84% seen once. Input material: peripheral blood. The receptor set was obtained from a young man with COVID-19, enrolled during active disease. Both conserved end residues are part of each CDR3. A D gene is named only where the DNA matches it firmly. Clone sizes are given selectively: once, few, many, or a class where the clone is expanded.

clone size: .
J gene: TRBJ2-1
D gene: TRBD1
V gene: TRBV7-3
CDR3 protein: CASSLGQGRYNEQFF
CDR3 DNA: TGTGCCAGCAGCTTAGGACAGGGCAGGTACAATGAGCAGTTCTTC

clone size: .
J gene: TRBJ1-1
D gene: .
V gene: TRBV6-1
CDR3 protein: CASSETRNTEAFF
CDR3 DNA: TGTGCCAGCAGTGAAACCAGGAACACTGAAGCTTTCTTT

clone size: .
J gene: TRBJ2-7
D gene: .
V gene: TRBV29-1
CDR3 protein: CSGGGQLEQYF
CDR3 DNA: TGCAGCGGGGGGGGACAGTTAGAGCAGTACTTC

clone size: .
J gene: TRBJ1-5
D gene: TRBD1
V gene: TRBV18
CDR3 protein: CASSPGQGEVIVF
CDR3 DNA: TGTGCCAGCTCACCAGGACAGGGGGAGGTTATAGTATTT

clone size: once
J gene: TRBJ2-3
D gene: .
V gene: TRBV7-9
CDR3 protein: CASSRLVGATDTQYF
CDR3 DNA: TGTGCCAGCAGCCGGCTAGTGGGGGCCACAGATACGCAGTATTTT

clone size: .
J gene: TRBJ2-7
D gene: TRBD1
V gene: TRBV5-1
CDR3 protein: CASSLASGQTYEQYF
CDR3 DNA: TGCGCCAGCAGCTTGGCTTCGGGACAGACCTACGAGCAGTACTTC

clone size: .
J gene: TRBJ2-7
D gene: .
V gene: TRBV28
CDR3 protein: CASRPAKGVTYEQYF
CDR3 DNA: TGTGCCAGCAGACCAGCGAAAGGGGTTACCTACGAGCAGTACTTC

clone size: .
J gene: TRBJ2-7
D gene: .
V gene: TRBV9
CDR3 protein: CASSLTGFSYEQYF
CDR3 DNA: TGTGCCAGCAGCCTAACCGGGTTCTCCTACGAGCAGTACTTC

clone size: .
J gene: TRBJ1-2
D gene: .
V gene: TRBV18
CDR3 protein: CASSPPTGAYDGYTF
CDR3 DNA: TGTGCCAGCTCACCACCGACAGGAGCGTATGATGGCTACACCTTC

clone size: .
J gene: TRBJ2-5
D gene: TRBD2
V gene: TRBV7-9
CDR3 protein: CASTKGLAGGRETQYF
CDR3 DNA: TGTGCCAGCACCAAAGGACTAGCGGGAGGGCGTGAGACCCAGTACTTC

clone size: .
J gene: TRBJ2-1
D gene: TRBD2
V gene: TRBV3-1/TRBV3-2
CDR3 protein: CASSPGTSGILQYAPFF
CDR3 DNA: TGTGCCAGCAGCCCTGGGACTAGCGGGATCCTACAATACGCCCCTTTCTTC

clone size: once
J gene: TRBJ1-2
D gene: TRBD1
V gene: TRBV5-5
CDR3 protein: CASSLDRGDYGYTF
CDR3 DNA: TGTGCCAGCAGCTTGGACAGGGGGGACTATGGCTACACCTTC

clone size: .
J gene: TRBJ2-7
D gene: .
V gene: TRBV11-2
CDR3 protein: CASSLGAWEQYF
CDR3 DNA: TGTGCCAGCAGCTTAGGAGCTTGGGAGCAGTACTTC

clone size: .
J gene: TRBJ1-2
D gene: TRBD1
V gene: TRBV28
CDR3 protein: CASSFGTDGYTF
CDR3 DNA: TGTGCCAGCAGTTTCGGGACAGATGGCTACACCTTC

clone size: .
J gene: TRBJ2-1
D gene: TRBD2
V gene: TRBV19
CDR3 protein: CASSPKAGSSYNEQFF
CDR3 DNA: TGTGCCAGTAGTCCTAAAGCGGGGAGCTCCTACAATGAGCAGTTCTTC

clone size: .
J gene: TRBJ1-5
D gene: TRBD1
V gene: TRBV28
CDR3 protein: CASSPGTGYNQPQHF
CDR3 DNA: TGTGCCAGCAGTCCCGGGACAGGTTACAATCAGCCCCAGCATTTT

clone size: .
J gene: TRBJ2-3
D gene: TRBD2
V gene: TRBV10-2
CDR3 protein: CASSPTAGGSDTQYF
CDR3 DNA: TGCGCCAGCAGCCCCACAGCGGGAGGTTCGGATACGCAGTATTTT

clone size: .
J gene: TRBJ2-7
D gene: TRBD2
V gene: TRBV7-9
CDR3 protein: CASLPSGTVISSYEQYF
CDR3 DNA: TGTGCCAGCCTGCCTAGCGGTACTGTCATAAGCTCCTACGAGCAGTACTTC

clone size: .
J gene: TRBJ2-6
D gene: .
V gene: TRBV29-1
CDR3 protein: CSVLSSGANVLTF
CDR3 DNA: TGCAGCGTTCTAAGCTCTGGGGCCAACGTCCTGACTTTC

clone size: .
J gene: TRBJ2-1
D gene: .
V gene: TRBV29-1
CDR3 protein: CSVEDEGGEQFF
CDR3 DNA: TGCAGCGTTGAAGACGAGGGCGGGGAGCAGTTCTTC

clone size: .
J gene: TRBJ1-4
D gene: TRBD1
V gene: TRBV28
CDR3 protein: CASSLDREGGEKLFF
CDR3 DNA: TGTGCCAGCAGTTTAGACAGGGAAGGAGGTGAAAAACTGTTTTTT

clone size: .
J gene: TRBJ1-1
D gene: .
V gene: TRBV6-5
CDR3 protein: CASNWDSGPGTEAFF
CDR3 DNA: TGTGCCAGCAATTGGGACTCGGGGCCGGGAACTGAAGCTTTCTTT

clone size: .
J gene: TRBJ1-5
D gene: .
V gene: TRBV30
CDR3 protein: CASGGENSNQPQHF
CDR3 DNA: TGTGCCTCTGGGGGGGAGAATAGCAATCAGCCCCAGCATTTT

clone size: .
J gene: TRBJ1-2
D gene: .
V gene: TRBV6-5
CDR3 protein: CASTVTAWGYTF
CDR3 DNA: TGTGCCAGCACTGTGACAGCGTGGGGCTACACCTTC

clone size: .
J gene: TRBJ2-2
D gene: TRBD2
V gene: TRBV10-3
CDR3 protein: CAIQKGSGSAGELFF
CDR3 DNA: TGTGCCATCCAGAAGGGTAGCGGGAGTGCCGGGGAGCTGTTTTTT

clone size: .
J gene: TRBJ2-7
D gene: TRBD2
V gene: TRBV18
CDR3 protein: CASSPGTSGSYPYEQYF
CDR3 DNA: TGTGCCAGCTCACCGGGGACTAGCGGGAGCTATCCCTACGAGCAGTACTTC

clone size: .
J gene: TRBJ2-3
D gene: TRBD2
V gene: TRBV24-1
CDR3 protein: CATSLAGVPDTQYF
CDR3 DNA: TGTGCCACCTCACTAGCGGGAGTACCAGATACGCAGTATTTT

clone size: .
J gene: TRBJ2-1
D gene: .
V gene: TRBV10-3
CDR3 protein: CAISESRSQSVEQFF
CDR3 DNA: TGTGCCATCAGTGAGTCCAGATCCCAATCCGTCGAGCAGTTCTTC

clone size: .
J gene: TRBJ1-1
D gene: TRBD1
V gene: TRBV30
CDR3 protein: CAWSYVTGALTEAFF
CDR3 DNA: TGTGCCTGGAGTTACGTGACAGGGGCCCTCACTGAAGCTTTCTTT

clone size: once
J gene: TRBJ2-7
D gene: .
V gene: TRBV12-3/TRBV12-4
CDR3 protein: CASSFGAYEQYF
CDR3 DNA: TGTGCCAGCAGTTTTGGGGCTTACGAGCAGTACTTC

clone size: .
J gene: TRBJ2-7
D gene: TRBD1
V gene: TRBV10-3
CDR3 protein: CAISESDRSGSYEQYF
CDR3 DNA: TGTGCCATCAGTGAGTCGGACAGGTCCGGCTCCTACGAGCAGTACTTC

clone size: .
J gene: TRBJ2-5
D gene: TRBD2
V gene: TRBV3-1/TRBV3-2
CDR3 protein: CASSERLAGQETQYF
CDR3 DNA: TGTGCCAGCAGCGAGCGACTAGCGGGGCAAGAGACCCAGTACTTC

clone size: .
J gene: TRBJ2-7
D gene: TRBD2
V gene: TRBV28
CDR3 protein: CASSQHTSGPYEQYF
CDR3 DNA: TGTGCCAGCAGCCAACATACTAGCGGACCCTACGAGCAGTACTTC

clone size: few
J gene: TRBJ2-1
D gene: TRBD2
V gene: TRBV9
CDR3 protein: CASSGGTSGYNEQFF
CDR3 DNA: TGTGCCAGCAGCGGCGGGACTAGCGGGTACAATGAGCAGTTCTTC

clone size: .
J gene: TRBJ2-7
D gene: TRBD2
V gene: TRBV28
CDR3 protein: CASSLLPGTGGRYEQYF
CDR3 DNA: TGTGCCAGCAGTTTACTCCCTGGAACGGGAGGGCGCTACGAGCAGTACTTC

clone size: .
J gene: TRBJ1-3
D gene: .
V gene: TRBV3-1/TRBV3-2
CDR3 protein: CASSQAWENSGNTIYF
CDR3 DNA: TGTGCCAGCAGCCAAGCTTGGGAGAACTCTGGAAACACCATATATTTT

clone size: few
J gene: TRBJ2-7
D gene: TRBD1
V gene: TRBV9
CDR3 protein: CASSQGTVYEQYF
CDR3 DNA: TGTGCCAGCAGCCAAGGGACAGTATACGAGCAGTACTTC

clone size: .
J gene: TRBJ1-1
D gene: .
V gene: TRBV3-1/TRBV3-2
CDR3 protein: CASSLRSYTEAFF
CDR3 DNA: TGTGCCAGCAGCCTTAGATCGTACACTGAAGCTTTCTTT

clone size: .
J gene: TRBJ2-1
D gene: .
V gene: TRBV20-1
CDR3 protein: CSAGRWNEQFF
CDR3 DNA: TGCAGTGCAGGGAGATGGAATGAGCAGTTCTTC

clone size: few
J gene: TRBJ2-3
D gene: .
V gene: TRBV11-2
CDR3 protein: CASSPRGSRSTDTQYF
CDR3 DNA: TGTGCCAGCAGCCCCAGAGGGTCGCGGAGCACAGATACGCAGTATTTT

clone size: .
J gene: TRBJ2-2
D gene: .
V gene: TRBV9
CDR3 protein: CASSVGSPLMATGELFF
CDR3 DNA: TGTGCCAGCAGCGTAGGTTCACCGCTTATGGCCACCGGGGAGCTGTTTTTT

clone size: .
J gene: TRBJ2-1
D gene: TRBD2
V gene: TRBV7-8
CDR3 protein: CASSLTTSGYNEQFF
CDR3 DNA: TGTGCCAGCAGCTTAACGACTAGCGGGTACAATGAGCAGTTCTTC

clone size: .
J gene: TRBJ1-1
D gene: .
V gene: TRBV6-5
CDR3 protein: CASSSTENTEAFF
CDR3 DNA: TGTGCCAGCAGCTCTACAGAGAACACTGAAGCTTTCTTT

clone size: .
J gene: TRBJ1-2
D gene: TRBD1
V gene: TRBV27
CDR3 protein: CASSSYPGQGGGGYTF
CDR3 DNA: TGTGCCAGCAGTTCCTACCCGGGACAGGGCGGCGGTGGCTACACCTTC

clone size: .
J gene: TRBJ2-7
D gene: TRBD2
V gene: TRBV18
CDR3 protein: CASSPPTSRSAFEQYF
CDR3 DNA: TGTGCCAGCTCACCACCGACTAGCCGGTCGGCTTTCGAGCAGTACTTC

clone size: .
J gene: TRBJ2-7
D gene: TRBD2
V gene: TRBV14
CDR3 protein: CASSPSGTSGSLYEQYF
CDR3 DNA: TGTGCCAGCAGCCCCTCCGGGACTAGCGGGAGCCTCTACGAGCAGTACTTC

clone size: .
J gene: TRBJ1-1
D gene: .
V gene: TRBV7-2
CDR3 protein: CASSPGGIRSTEAFF
CDR3 DNA: TGTGCCAGCAGTCCGGGAGGGATCCGGAGCACTGAAGCTTTCTTT

clone size: .
J gene: TRBJ2-2
D gene: .
V gene: TRBV15
CDR3 protein: CALGKGRRGGELFF
CDR3 DNA: TGTGCCTTGGGGAAGGGTCGGCGGGGCGGGGAGCTGTTTTTT

clone size: .
J gene: TRBJ2-3
D gene: .
V gene: TRBV9
CDR3 protein: CASSVGGTGTDTQYF
CDR3 DNA: TGTGCCAGCAGCGTAGGGGGGACTGGCACAGATACGCAGTATTTT

clone size: .
J gene: TRBJ1-3
D gene: .
V gene: TRBV6-6
CDR3 protein: CASTAGGTSGNTIYF
CDR3 DNA: TGTGCCAGCACCGCTGGGGGGACCTCTGGAAACACCATATATTTT

clone size: .
J gene: TRBJ1-4
D gene: .
V gene: TRBV5-4
CDR3 protein: CASSPTGGGNEKLFF
CDR3 DNA: TGTGCCAGCAGCCCAACCGGGGGGGGAAATGAAAAACTGTTTTTT

clone size: few
J gene: TRBJ2-3
D gene: TRBD2
V gene: TRBV5-4
CDR3 protein: CASSLAATPTDTQYF
CDR3 DNA: TGTGCCAGCAGCCTAGCGGCAACTCCCACAGATACGCAGTATTTT